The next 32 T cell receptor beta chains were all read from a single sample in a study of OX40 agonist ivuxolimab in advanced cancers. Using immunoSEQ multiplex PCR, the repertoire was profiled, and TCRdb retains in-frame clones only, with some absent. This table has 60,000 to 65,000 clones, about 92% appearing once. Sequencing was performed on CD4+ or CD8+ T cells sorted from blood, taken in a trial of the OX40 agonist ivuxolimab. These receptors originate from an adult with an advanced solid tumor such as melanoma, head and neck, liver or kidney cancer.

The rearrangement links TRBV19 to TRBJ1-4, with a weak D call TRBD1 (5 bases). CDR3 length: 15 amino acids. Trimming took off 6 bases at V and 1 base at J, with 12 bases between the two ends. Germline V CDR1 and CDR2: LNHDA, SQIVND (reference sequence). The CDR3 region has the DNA TGTGCCAGTAGCAGACAGCAGGGAACTAATGAAAAACTGTTTTTT. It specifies CASSRQQGTNEKLFF. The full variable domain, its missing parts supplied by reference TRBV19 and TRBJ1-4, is DGGITQSPKYLFRKEGQNVTLSCEQNLNHDAMYWYRQDPGQGLRLIYYSQIVNDFQKGDIAEGYSVSREKKESFPLTVTSAQKNPTAFYLCASSRQQGTNEKLFFGSGTQLSVL.

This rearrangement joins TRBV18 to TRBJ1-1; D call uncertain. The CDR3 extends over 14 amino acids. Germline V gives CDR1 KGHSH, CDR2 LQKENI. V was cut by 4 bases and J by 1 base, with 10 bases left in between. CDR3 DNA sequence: TGTGCCAGCTCACTGAACGGGGAGAACACTGAAGCTTTCTTT. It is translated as CASSLNGENTEAFF.

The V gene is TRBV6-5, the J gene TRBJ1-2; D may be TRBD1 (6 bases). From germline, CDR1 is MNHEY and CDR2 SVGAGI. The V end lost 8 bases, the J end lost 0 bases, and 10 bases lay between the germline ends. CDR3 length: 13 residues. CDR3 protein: CASHRVSNYGYTF. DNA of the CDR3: TGTGCCAGCCACAGGGTCTCTAACTATGGCTACACCTTC.

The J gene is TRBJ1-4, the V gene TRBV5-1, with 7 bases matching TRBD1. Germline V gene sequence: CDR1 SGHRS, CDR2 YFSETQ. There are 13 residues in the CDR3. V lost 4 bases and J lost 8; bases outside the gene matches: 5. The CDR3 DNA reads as TGCGCCAGCAGCCCCACGACAGGGGAAAAACTGTTTTTT. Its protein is CASSPTTGEKLFF.

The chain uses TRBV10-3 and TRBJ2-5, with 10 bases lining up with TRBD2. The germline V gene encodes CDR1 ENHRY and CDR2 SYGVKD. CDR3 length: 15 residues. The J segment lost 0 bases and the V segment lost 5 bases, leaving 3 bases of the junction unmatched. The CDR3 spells CAISSAGGYQETQYF. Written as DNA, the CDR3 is TGTGCCATCAGTTCAGCGGGAGGGTACCAAGAGACCCAGTACTTC.

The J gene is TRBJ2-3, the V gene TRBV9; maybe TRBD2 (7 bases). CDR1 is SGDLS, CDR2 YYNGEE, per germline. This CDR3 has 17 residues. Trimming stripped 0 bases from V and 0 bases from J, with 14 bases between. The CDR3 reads CASSVVGGLTSTDTQYF. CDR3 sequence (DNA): TGTGCCAGCAGCGTAGTCGGGGGGCTGACGAGCACAGATACGCAGTATTTT.

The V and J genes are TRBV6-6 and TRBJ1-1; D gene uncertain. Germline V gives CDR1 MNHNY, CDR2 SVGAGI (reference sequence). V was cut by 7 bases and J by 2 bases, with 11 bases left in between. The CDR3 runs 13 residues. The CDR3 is CASTATINTEAFF. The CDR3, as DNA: TGTGCCAGCACGGCTACAATCAACACTGAAGCTTTCTTT.

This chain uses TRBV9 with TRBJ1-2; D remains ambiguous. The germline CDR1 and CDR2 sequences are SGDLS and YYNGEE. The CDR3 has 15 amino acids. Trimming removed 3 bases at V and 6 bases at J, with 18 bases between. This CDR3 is CASSAAPRTENGYTF. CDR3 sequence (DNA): TGTGCCAGCAGCGCAGCCCCAAGAACGGAGAATGGCTACACCTTC.

CDR3 DNA: TGTGCCAGCAGTAAAGGTCAAGCTCGGGAGACCCAGTACTTC. Amino acid sequence: CASSKGQARETQYF. This chain connects TRBV6-5 to TRBJ2-5; D gene ambiguous. The CDR3 is made up of 14 amino acids. Germline V gives CDR1 MNHEY, CDR2 SVGAGI. V was cut by 5 bases and J by 5 bases, with 15 bases left in between.

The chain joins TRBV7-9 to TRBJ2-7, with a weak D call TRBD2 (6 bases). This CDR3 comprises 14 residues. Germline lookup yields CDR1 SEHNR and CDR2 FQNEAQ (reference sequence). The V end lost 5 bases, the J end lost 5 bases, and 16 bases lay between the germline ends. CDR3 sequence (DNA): TGTGCCAGCAGCCCCGTGGCGGGACGGGACGAGCAGTACTTC. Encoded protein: CASSPVAGRDEQYF.

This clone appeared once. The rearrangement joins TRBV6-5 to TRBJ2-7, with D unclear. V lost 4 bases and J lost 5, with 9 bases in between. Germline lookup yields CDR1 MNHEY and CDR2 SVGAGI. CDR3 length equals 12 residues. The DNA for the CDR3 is TGTGCCAGCAGTTCAGAGCTGGACGAGCAGTACTTC. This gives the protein CASSSELDEQYF.

The CDR3 region is CASSEFEVLNSPLHF. DNA for the CDR3: TGTGCCAGCAGTGAATTTGAGGTCCTAAATTCACCCCTCCACTTT. The chain is built from TRBV25-1 and TRBJ1-6; D remains ambiguous. Germline V gene lookup returns CDR1 MGHDK and CDR2 SYGVNS. The V and J ends lost 1 base and 7 bases respectively, with 11 bases between them. The CDR3 length is 15 residues.

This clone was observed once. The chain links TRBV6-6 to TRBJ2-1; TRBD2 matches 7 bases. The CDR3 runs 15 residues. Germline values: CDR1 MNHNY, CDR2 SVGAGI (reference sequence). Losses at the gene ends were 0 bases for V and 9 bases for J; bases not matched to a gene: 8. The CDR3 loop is CASSYSRLAEGEQFF. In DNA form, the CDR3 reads TGTGCCAGCAGTTACTCGAGACTAGCCGAGGGTGAGCAGTTCTTC.

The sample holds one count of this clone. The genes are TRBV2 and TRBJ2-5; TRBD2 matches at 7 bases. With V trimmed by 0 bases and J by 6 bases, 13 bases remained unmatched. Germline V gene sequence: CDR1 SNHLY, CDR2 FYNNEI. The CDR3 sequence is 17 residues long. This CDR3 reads CASSEALPAGPPKTQYF. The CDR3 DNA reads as TGTGCCAGCAGTGAAGCGCTTCCAGCGGGGCCCCCCAAGACCCAGTACTTC.

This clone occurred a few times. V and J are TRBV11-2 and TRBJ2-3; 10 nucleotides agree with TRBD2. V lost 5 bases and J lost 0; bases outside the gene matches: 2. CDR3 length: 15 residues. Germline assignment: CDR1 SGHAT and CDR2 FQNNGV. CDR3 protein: CASSLLAGSTDTQYF. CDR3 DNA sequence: TGTGCCAGCAGCCTACTAGCGGGGAGCACAGATACGCAGTATTTT.

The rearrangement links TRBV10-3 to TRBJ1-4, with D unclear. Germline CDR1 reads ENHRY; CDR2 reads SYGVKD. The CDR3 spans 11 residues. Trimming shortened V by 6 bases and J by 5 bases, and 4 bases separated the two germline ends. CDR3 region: CAIRGNEKLFF. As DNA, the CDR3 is TGTGCCATCAGAGGAAATGAAAAACTGTTTTTT.

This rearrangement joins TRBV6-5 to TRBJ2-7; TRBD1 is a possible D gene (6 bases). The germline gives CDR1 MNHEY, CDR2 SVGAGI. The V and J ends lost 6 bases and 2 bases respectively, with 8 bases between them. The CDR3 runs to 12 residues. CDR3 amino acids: CASRGHTYEQYF. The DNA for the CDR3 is TGTGCCAGCAGGGGACATACCTACGAGCAGTACTTC.

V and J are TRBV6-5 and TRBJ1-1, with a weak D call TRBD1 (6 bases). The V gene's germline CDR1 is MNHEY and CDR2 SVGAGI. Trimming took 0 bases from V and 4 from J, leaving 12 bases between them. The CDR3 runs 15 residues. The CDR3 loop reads CASSYSGRGPTEAFF. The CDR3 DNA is TGTGCCAGCAGTTACTCAGGCAGGGGTCCCACTGAAGCTTTCTTT.

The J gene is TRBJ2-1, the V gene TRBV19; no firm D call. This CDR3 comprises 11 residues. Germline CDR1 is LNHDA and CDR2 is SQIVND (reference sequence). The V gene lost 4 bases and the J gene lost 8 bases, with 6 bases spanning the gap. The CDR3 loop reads CASSREDEQFF. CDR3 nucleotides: TGTGCCAGTAGTAGAGAGGATGAGCAGTTCTTC.

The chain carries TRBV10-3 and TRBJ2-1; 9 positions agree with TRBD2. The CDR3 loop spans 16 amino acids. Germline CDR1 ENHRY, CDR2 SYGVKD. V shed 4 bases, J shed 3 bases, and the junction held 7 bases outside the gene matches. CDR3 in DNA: TGTGCCATCAGTGGGGGCCAAGCGGGGGGCTACAATGAGCAGTTCTTC. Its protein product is CAISGGQAGGYNEQFF.

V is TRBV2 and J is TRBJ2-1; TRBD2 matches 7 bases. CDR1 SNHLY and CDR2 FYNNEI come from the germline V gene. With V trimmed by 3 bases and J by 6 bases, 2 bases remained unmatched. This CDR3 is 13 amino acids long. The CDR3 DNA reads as TGTGCCAGCAGTGAGCGGGGGTTCAATGAGCAGTTCTTC. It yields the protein CASSERGFNEQFF.

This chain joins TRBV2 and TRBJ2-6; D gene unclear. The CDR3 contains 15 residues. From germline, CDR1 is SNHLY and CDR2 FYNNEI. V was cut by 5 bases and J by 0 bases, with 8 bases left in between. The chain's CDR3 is CASSPSTSGANVLTF. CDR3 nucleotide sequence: TGTGCCAGCAGTCCATCAACCTCTGGGGCCAACGTCCTGACTTTC.

CDR3 sequence reads: CASRPQGQGGTETQYF. DNA of the CDR3: TGCGCCAGCAGACCGCAGGGACAGGGAGGAACAGAGACCCAGTACTTC. This sequence joins TRBV4-1 and TRBJ2-5, with 9 bases that match TRBD1. V dropped 6 bases and J dropped 4; count of bases not matched to a gene: 12. This CDR3 contains 16 residues. Germline V gives CDR1 MGHRA, CDR2 YSYEKL.

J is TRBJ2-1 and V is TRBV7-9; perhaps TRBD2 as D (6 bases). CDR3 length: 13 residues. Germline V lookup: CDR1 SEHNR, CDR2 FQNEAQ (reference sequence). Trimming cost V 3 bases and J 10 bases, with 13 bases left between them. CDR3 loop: CASSLVEGYEQFF. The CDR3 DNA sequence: TGTGCCAGCAGCTTGGTGGAGGGTTACGAGCAGTTCTTC.

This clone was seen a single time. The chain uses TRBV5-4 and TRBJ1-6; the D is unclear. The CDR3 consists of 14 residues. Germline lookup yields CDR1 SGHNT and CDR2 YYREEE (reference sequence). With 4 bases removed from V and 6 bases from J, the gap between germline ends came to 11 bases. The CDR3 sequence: CASSPSRGNSPLHF. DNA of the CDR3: TGTGCCAGCAGCCCGTCCCGCGGTAATTCACCCCTCCACTTT.

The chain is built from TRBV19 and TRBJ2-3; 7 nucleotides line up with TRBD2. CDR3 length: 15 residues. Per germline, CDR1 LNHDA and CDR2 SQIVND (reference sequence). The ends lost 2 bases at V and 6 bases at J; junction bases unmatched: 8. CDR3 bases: TGTGCCAGTAGTATACAGCGGGGCCTGGGGGATACGCAGTATTTT. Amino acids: CASSIQRGLGDTQYF.

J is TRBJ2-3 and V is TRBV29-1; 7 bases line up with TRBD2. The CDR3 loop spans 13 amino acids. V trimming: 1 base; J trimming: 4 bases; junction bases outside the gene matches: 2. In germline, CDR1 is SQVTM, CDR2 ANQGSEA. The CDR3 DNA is TGCAGCGTTGAAGTGGGGGGGGCAGATACGCAGTATTTT. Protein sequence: CSVEVGGADTQYF.

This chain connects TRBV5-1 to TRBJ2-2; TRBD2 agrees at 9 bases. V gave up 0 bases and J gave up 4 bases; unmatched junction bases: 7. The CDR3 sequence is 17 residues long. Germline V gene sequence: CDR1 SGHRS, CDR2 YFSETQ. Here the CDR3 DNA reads TGCGCCAGCAGCTTGGGGCAAGCGGGAGGTATCACCGGGGAGCTGTTTTTT. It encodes CASSLGQAGGITGELFF.

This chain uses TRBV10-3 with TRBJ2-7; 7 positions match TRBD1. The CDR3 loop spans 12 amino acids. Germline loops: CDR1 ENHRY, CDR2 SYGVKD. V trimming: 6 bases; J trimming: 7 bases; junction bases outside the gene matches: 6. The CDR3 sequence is CAIRGTVREQYF. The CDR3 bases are TGTGCCATCAGAGGGACAGTCCGGGAGCAGTACTTC.

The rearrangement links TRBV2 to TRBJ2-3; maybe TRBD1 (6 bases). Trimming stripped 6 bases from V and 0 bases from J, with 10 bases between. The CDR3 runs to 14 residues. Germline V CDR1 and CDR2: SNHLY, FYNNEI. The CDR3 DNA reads TGTGCCAGCAGACCAGGGGAAAGCACAGATACGCAGTATTTT. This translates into CASRPGESTDTQYF.

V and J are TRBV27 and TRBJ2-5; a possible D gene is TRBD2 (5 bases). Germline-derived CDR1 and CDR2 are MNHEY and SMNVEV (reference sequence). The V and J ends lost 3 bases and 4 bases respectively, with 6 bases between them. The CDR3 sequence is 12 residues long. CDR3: CASSFRGETQYF. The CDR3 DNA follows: TGTGCCAGCAGTTTCCGGGGAGAGACCCAGTACTTC.

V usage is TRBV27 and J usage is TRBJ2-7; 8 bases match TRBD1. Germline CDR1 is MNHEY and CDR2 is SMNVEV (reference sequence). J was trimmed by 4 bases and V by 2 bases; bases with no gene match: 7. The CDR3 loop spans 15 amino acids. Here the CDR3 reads CASSLLGQVLYEQYF. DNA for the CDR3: TGTGCCAGCAGTTTACTGGGACAGGTTTTATACGAGCAGTACTTC.